This TCR beta chain derives from a study of blood T cell repertoires in COVID-19. Looking at the study overall: Italy, Spain and the United States were the sources of the convalescent and acute COVID-19 samples. Sources were T cells, B-cell-depleted T cells, or PBMCs; the material itself was cDNA or gDNA.

The length of the CDR3 is 11 residues. The germline V gene encodes CDR1 LGHDT and CDR2 YNNKEL (reference sequence). The ends were cut back, 4 bases at V and 7 bases at J, with 4 bases in the middle. As originally analysed: Amplification of reference gene primers provided the estimated nucleated cell counts. Sequencing used immunoSEQ multiplex PCR; TCRdb keeps in-frame clones, though not all of them. The V and J calls and clone size were taken over from that table, and D and trimming were inferred from the DNA. The sample has over 250,000 clones; approximately 90% are singletons. The gene calls are TRBV3-1 (or the pseudogene TRBV3-2) and TRBJ1-4; D gene unclear. Source material: peripheral blood. The TCR sequence derives from a woman aged 25 to 45 with COVID-19, enrolled during active disease. DNA of the CDR3: TGTGCCAGCAGCCCCGGTGAAAAACTGTTTTTT. It codes for CASSPGEKLFF.